Listed below are T cell receptor beta chains from one sample, sequenced in a study of blood T cell repertoires in COVID-19. Some clones are missing from TCRdb's copy, which holds only in-frame ones; the method was immunoSEQ multiplex PCR. The table lists about 140,000 clones, about four fifths of them singletons, with approximately 3.6% in the top ten. Specimen: PBMCs or T cells enriched from blood (not recorded which). The receptors derive from a woman in her forties or fifties with acute COVID-19. Both conserved end residues are part of each CDR3. D genes are given only for firm matches. Rows give clone size only sometimes, using once, few, many, or a class for an expanded clone.

- | TRBJ1-4 | TRBV9 | TRBD1 | CASSVGLAGGLEKLFF | TGTGCCAGCAGCGTAGGGTTGGCAGGGGGGCTTGAAAAACTGTTTTTT
- | TRBJ2-1 | TRBV7-3 | TRBD2 | CASSSTHIAGPPYNEQFF | TGTGCCAGCAGCTCCACTCACATAGCGGGACCCCCCTACAATGAGCAGTTCTTC
- | TRBJ2-7 | TRBV6-5 | TRBD1 | CASSFPPGQGREQYF | TGTGCCAGCAGTTTCCCTCCGGGACAGGGGCGCGAGCAGTACTTC
- | TRBJ2-2 | TRBV7-9 | - | CASSLRPDWRNTGELFF | TGTGCCAGCAGCTTAAGGCCGGACTGGAGGAACACCGGGGAGCTGTTTTTT
- | TRBJ1-1 | TRBV7-9 | - | CASSPPSGVYRTEAFF | TGTGCCAGCAGCCCACCCTCGGGGGTCTATAGGACTGAAGCTTTCTTT
- | TRBJ2-7 | TRBV5-1 | - | CASSLKQEPFYEQYF | TGCGCCAGCAGCTTAAAACAGGAGCCCTTCTACGAGCAGTACTTC
few | TRBJ2-1 | TRBV2 | - | CASSTSTYNEQFF | TGTGCCAGCAGTACTAGTACCTACAATGAGCAGTTCTTC
- | TRBJ2-3 | TRBV3-1/TRBV3-2 | - | CASSRALAGSADTQYF | TGTGCCAGCAGCCGGGCGCTAGCTGGTTCAGCAGATACGCAGTATTTT
few | TRBJ1-1 | TRBV3-1/TRBV3-2 | - | CASTTYSEGSTEAFF | TGTGCCAGCACTACATACTCGGAGGGTAGTACTGAAGCTTTCTTT
- | TRBJ2-3 | TRBV19 | TRBD2 | CASSIRTSGRAGTDTQYF | TGTGCCAGTAGTATCCGGACTAGCGGGAGGGCAGGCACAGATACGCAGTATTTT
once | TRBJ2-3 | TRBV12-3/TRBV12-4 | - | CASSLERDTRQYF | TGTGCCAGCAGCTTAGAGCGGGACACACGGCAGTATTTT
- | TRBJ1-2 | TRBV19 | - | CASSTQVGLSNYGYTF | TGTGCCAGTAGTACACAGGTGGGCCTATCTAACTATGGCTACACCTTC
few | TRBJ2-7 | TRBV6-2/TRBV6-3 | - | CASSYGGSIAYF | TGTGCCAGCAGTTACGGAGGCTCCATCGCGTACTTC
- | TRBJ1-3 | TRBV27 | - | CASSLGQGNTIYF | TGTGCCAGCAGTTTAGGACAGGGAAACACCATATATTTT
- | TRBJ2-3 | TRBV5-1 | TRBD2 | CASSGLAGRHYSGTDTQYF | TGCGCCAGCTCAGGACTAGCGGGACGCCATTATTCTGGCACAGATACGCAGTATTTT
- | TRBJ2-4 | TRBV19 | - | CASSSRDIQYF | TGTGCCAGTAGTTCCCGTGACATTCAGTACTTC
few | TRBJ2-7 | TRBV5-8 | - | CASSFLPEQYF | TGTGCCAGCAGCTTCCTCCCCGAGCAGTACTTC
- | TRBJ2-7 | TRBV5-1 | TRBD2 | CASSLGLAGAGEQYF | TGCGCCAGCAGCTTGGGACTAGCGGGAGCTGGAGAGCAGTACTTC
- | TRBJ2-7 | TRBV30 | - | CAWSQPRGEQYF | TGTGCCTGGAGCCAGCCCCGGGGAGAGCAGTACTTC
- | TRBJ2-7 | TRBV28 | - | CASSLGGLHHEQYF | TGTGCCAGCAGCCTAGGGGGATTACACCACGAGCAGTACTTC
- | TRBJ1-5 | TRBV19 | TRBD1 | CASSSLDRGLEQPQHF | TGTGCCAGTAGCTCACTCGACAGGGGGCTTGAGCAGCCCCAGCATTTT
- | TRBJ2-1 | TRBV12-3/TRBV12-4 | - | CASSLKGEQFF | TGTGCCAGCAGTTTAAAGGGGGAGCAGTTCTTC
- | TRBJ2-2 | TRBV5-1 | - | CASSLAITGELFF | TGCGCCAGCAGCTTGGCAATCACCGGGGAGCTGTTTTTT
- | TRBJ2-1 | TRBV4-1 | TRBD2 | CASSLSQTSGAYNEQFF | TGCGCCAGCAGCCTCTCCCAGACTAGCGGGGCCTACAATGAGCAGTTCTTC
- | TRBJ1-1 | TRBV6-5 | - | CASRPYTRRGTEAFF | TGTGCCAGCAGGCCATATACTCGAAGAGGGACTGAAGCTTTCTTT
- | TRBJ2-7 | TRBV24-1 | TRBD2 | CATSEARSGRGEQYF | TGTGCCACCAGTGAGGCGCGGAGCGGGAGGGGCGAGCAGTACTTC
- | TRBJ1-2 | TRBV4-3 | TRBD1 | CASSQDTSRAGGYGYTF | TGCGCCAGCAGCCAAGATACAAGTAGAGCAGGGGGTTATGGCTACACCTTC
- | TRBJ1-5 | TRBV12-5 | TRBD1 | CASGTAQGEMKPQHF | TGTGCTAGTGGTACGGCACAGGGGGAGATGAAGCCCCAGCATTTT
once | TRBJ2-7 | TRBV28 | TRBD1 | CAIGTTGTYEQYF | TGTGCCATCGGGACGACAGGGACCTACGAGCAGTACTTC
- | TRBJ2-7 | TRBV30 | - | CAWSGGSGGEQYF | TGTGCCTGGAGTGGGGGCAGTGGCGGCGAGCAGTACTTC
few | TRBJ2-1 | TRBV10-1 | TRBD2 | CASSESGTSGSNISYNEQFF | TGCGCCAGCAGTGAGTCGGGGACTAGCGGGAGTAATATCTCCTACAATGAGCAGTTCTTC
- | TRBJ2-7 | TRBV5-4 | - | CASSSHSSYEQYF | TGTGCCAGCAGTAGTCATAGCTCCTACGAGCAGTACTTC
few | TRBJ2-7 | TRBV28 | TRBD1 | CASRDDRATYEQYF | TGTGCCAGCAGAGACGACAGGGCCACCTACGAGCAGTACTTC
- | TRBJ1-2 | TRBV6-5 | TRBD1 | CASIHRGQNGYTF | TGTGCCAGCATCCACAGGGGACAAAATGGCTACACCTTC
- | TRBJ2-7 | TRBV19 | TRBD2 | CASSILTGGSYEQYF | TGTGCCAGTAGTATTCTTACGGGGGGCTCCTACGAGCAGTACTTC
- | TRBJ2-5 | TRBV6-2/TRBV6-3 | TRBD2 | CASSTRWGGLRETQYF | TGTGCCAGCAGCACCCGGTGGGGAGGGTTAAGGGAGACCCAGTACTTC
once | TRBJ2-7 | TRBV6-5 | - | CASRGDSYEQYF | TGTGCCAGCAGGGGAGACTCCTACGAGCAGTACTTC
- | TRBJ2-7 | TRBV5-4 | TRBD1 | CASSWGQVPRNYEQYF | TGTGCCAGCAGCTGGGGACAGGTCCCCCGAAACTACGAGCAGTACTTC
- | TRBJ1-1 | TRBV9 | TRBD1 | CASRSVEQGRSEAFF | TGTGCCAGCAGATCCGTAGAACAGGGGAGGTCTGAAGCTTTCTTT
- | TRBJ2-3 | TRBV7-4 | - | CASSVAQGTDTQYF | TGTGCCAGCAGCGTAGCACAGGGAACAGATACGCAGTATTTT
once | TRBJ1-2 | TRBV5-1 | - | CASNEGGYGYTF | TGCGCCAGCAACGAGGGAGGGTATGGCTACACCTTC